This TCR beta chain derives from a study of blood T cells in healthy people across ages. As for the study in general: Template-switching capture recovered about one barcoded beta molecule per two T cells. The study's findings and limits: As age increased, TCR beta diversity per million T cells fell in a roughly linear fashion. Naive CD4+ cell counts and diversity both ran higher in long-lived than in aged donors.

A second PCR of about 7 to 12 cycles used a sample-barcoded 5' primer and a J-beta primer mix. Each cDNA molecule was tagged by a template-switch adaptor that had 12 random nucleotides. TCRdb ran MiXCR on the 5' RACE reads and lists one entry per CDR3 protein. The sample lists approximately 1.5 million distinct CDR3 sequences; about 35% were seen once. This clonotype was detected ten times or more. The antigen is not known. Germline loops: CDR1 DFQATT, CDR2 SNEGSKA (reference sequence). V shed 2 bases, J shed 7 bases, and the junction held 9 bases outside the gene matches. This CDR3 has 14 residues. The receptor was derived from a woman in her twenties or thirties in good health. The V call is TRBV20-1, the J call TRBJ2-7; the match to TRBD2 covers 9 bases. What was sequenced was blood. The CDR3 is CSARPPSGRSEQYF. Written as DNA, the CDR3 is TGCAGTGCTAGACCCCCCAGCGGGAGGTCTGAGCAGTACTTC.